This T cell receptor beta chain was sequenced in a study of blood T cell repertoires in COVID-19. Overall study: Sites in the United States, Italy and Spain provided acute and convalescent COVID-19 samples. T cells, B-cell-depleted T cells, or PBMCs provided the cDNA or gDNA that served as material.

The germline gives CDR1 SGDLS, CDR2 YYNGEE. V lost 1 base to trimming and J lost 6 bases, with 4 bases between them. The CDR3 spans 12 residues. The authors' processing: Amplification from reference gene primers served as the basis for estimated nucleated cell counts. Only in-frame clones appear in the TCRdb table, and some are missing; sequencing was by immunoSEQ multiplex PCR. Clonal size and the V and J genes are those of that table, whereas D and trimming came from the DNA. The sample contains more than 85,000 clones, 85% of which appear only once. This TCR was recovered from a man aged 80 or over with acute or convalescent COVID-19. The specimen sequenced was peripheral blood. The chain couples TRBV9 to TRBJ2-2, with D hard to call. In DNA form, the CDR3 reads TGTGCCAGCAGCGTAAGCTCCGGGGAGCTGTTTTTT. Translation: CASSVSSGELFF.